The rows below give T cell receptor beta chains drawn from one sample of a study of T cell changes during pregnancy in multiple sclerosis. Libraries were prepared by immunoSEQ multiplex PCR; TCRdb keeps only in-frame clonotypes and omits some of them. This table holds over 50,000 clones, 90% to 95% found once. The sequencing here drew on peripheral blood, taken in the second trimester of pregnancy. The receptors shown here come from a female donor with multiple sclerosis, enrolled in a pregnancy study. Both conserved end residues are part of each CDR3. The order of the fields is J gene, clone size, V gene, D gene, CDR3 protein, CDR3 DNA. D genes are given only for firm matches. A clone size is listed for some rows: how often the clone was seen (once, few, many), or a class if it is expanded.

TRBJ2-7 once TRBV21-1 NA CASSKEKRDPPYEQYF TGTGCCAGCAGCAAAGAAAAGCGGGACCCCCCATACGAGCAGTACTTC
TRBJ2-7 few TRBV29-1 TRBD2 CSVEAGGIYEQYF TGCAGCGTTGAAGCGGGAGGGATCTACGAGCAGTACTTC
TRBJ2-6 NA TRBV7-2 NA CASSLQGGPGANVLTF TGTGCCAGCAGTCTTCAAGGGGGTCCTGGGGCCAACGTCCTGACTTTC
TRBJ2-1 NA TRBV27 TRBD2 CASSLGLAGLNEQFF TGTGCCAGCAGTTTGGGGCTAGCGGGACTCAATGAGCAGTTCTTC
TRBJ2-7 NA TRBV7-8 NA CASSLERQGGHYEQYF TGTGCCAGCAGCTTAGAACGACAGGGAGGCCACTACGAGCAGTACTTC
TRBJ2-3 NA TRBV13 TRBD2 CASSYPGRLAGEGGTDTQYF TGTGCCAGCAGCTACCCCGGAAGACTAGCGGGAGAGGGGGGGACAGATACGCAGTATTTT
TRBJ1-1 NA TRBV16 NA CASSQTGLGTEAFF TGTGCCAGCAGCCAAACAGGGTTGGGCACTGAAGCTTTCTTT
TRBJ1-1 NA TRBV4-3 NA CASSPTPGNTEAFF TGCGCCAGCAGCCCGACCCCAGGGAACACTGAAGCTTTCTTT
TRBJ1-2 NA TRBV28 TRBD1 CASSLYGTGANYGYTF TGTGCCAGCAGTTTATACGGGACAGGAGCTAACTATGGCTACACCTTC
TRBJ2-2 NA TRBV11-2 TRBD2 CASSLQRGGAPNTGELFF TGTGCCAGCAGCTTACAGCGGGGGGGCGCTCCGAACACCGGGGAGCTGTTTTTT
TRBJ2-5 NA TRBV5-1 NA CASSLGANQETQYF TGCGCCAGCAGCTTGGGCGCAAACCAAGAGACCCAGTACTTC
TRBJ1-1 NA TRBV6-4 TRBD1 CASSDGAGGSEAFF TGTGCCAGCAGTGACGGGGCAGGGGGTAGTGAAGCTTTCTTT
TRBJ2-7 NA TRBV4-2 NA CASSQRWGHDSDRSSYEQYF TGTGCCAGCAGCCAAAGATGGGGACATGACTCGGACAGAAGCTCCTACGAGCAGTACTTC
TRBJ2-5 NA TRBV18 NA CASSQGFGETQYF TGTGCCAGCTCACAGGGGTTTGGAGAGACCCAGTACTTC
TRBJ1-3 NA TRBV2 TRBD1 CASRQGGNTIYF TGTGCCAGCAGACAGGGGGGAAACACCATATATTTT
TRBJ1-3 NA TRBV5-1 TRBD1 CASSLGQLSGNTIYF TGCGCCAGCAGCCTGGGACAGCTCTCTGGAAACACCATATATTTT
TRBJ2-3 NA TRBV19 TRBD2 CASSIEGTSGSTDTQYF TGTGCCAGTAGTATAGAGGGGACTAGCGGGAGCACAGATACGCAGTATTTT
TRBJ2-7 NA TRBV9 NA CASSVDFGEQYF TGTGCCAGCAGCGTCGACTTCGGCGAGCAGTACTTC
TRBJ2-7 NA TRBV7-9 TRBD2 CASSPGGVQYF TGTGCCAGCAGCCCGGGGGGAGTGCAGTACTTC
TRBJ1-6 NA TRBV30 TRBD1 CAWSPDRVWSPLHF TGTGCCTGGAGCCCGGACAGGGTGTGGTCACCCCTCCACTTT
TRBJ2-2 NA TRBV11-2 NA CASSLGRTTTGELFF TGTGCCAGCAGCTTAGGACGGACTACTACCGGGGAGCTGTTTTTT
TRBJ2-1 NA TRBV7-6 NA CASSLKGDNEQFF TGTGCCAGCAGCTTAAAGGGGGACAATGAGCAGTTCTTC
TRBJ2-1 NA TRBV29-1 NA CSVQGNSYNEQFF TGCAGCGTACAGGGTAACTCCTACAATGAGCAGTTCTTC
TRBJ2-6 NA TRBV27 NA CASSFHRSSGANVLTF TGTGCCAGCAGTTTTCATCGGAGCTCTGGGGCCAACGTCCTGACTTTC
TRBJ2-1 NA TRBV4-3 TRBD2 CASSPTIAGGPHEQFF TGCGCCAGCAGCCCAACTATAGCGGGAGGGCCCCATGAGCAGTTCTTC
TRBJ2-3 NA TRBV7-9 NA CASSLVSVLLSTDTQYF TGTGCCAGCAGCTTAGTTTCCGTTCTCCTGAGCACAGATACGCAGTATTTT
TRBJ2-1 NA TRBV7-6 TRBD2 CASSRNVASGTLVRHEQFF TGTGCCAGCAGTAGAAATGTGGCTAGCGGGACCCTGGTGAGACATGAGCAGTTCTTC